Listed below are T cell receptor beta chains from one sample, sequenced in a study of CD8 T cells in Susac syndrome. One entry per CDR3 protein results from TCRdb running MiXCR on the immunoSEQ multiplex PCR reads. The profile shows approximately 230,000 distinct CDR3 sequences, about 93% of them singletons. The sequenced sample was CD4+ T cells from PBMCs. These TCRs come from a human donor with multiple sclerosis. Each CDR3 is given with its conserved first and last residue. Fields, in order: V gene, J gene, CDR3 protein.

TRBV12-3/TRBV12-4,TRBJ2-7,CASAAGVWVQSYEQYF
TRBV20-1,TRBJ1-5,CSARGDRRYSNQPQHF
TRBV9,TRBJ2-2,CASSVATSGITGELFF
TRBV19,TRBJ1-3,CASSSRDRHSGNTIYF
TRBV15,TRBJ1-1,CATVPAGRALTEAFF
TRBV7-9,TRBJ2-1,CATPSKLTSYNEQFF
TRBV10-3,TRBJ1-5,CAISASGQGANSNQPQHF
TRBV18,TRBJ2-3,CASSPRSGDTTDTQYF
TRBV29-1,TRBJ1-4,CSVDSRDSPNEKLFF
TRBV9,TRBJ1-1,CAGSPYTEMNTEAFF
TRBV12-3/TRBV12-4,TRBJ2-5,CASSKTGLETQYF
TRBV3-1,TRBJ1-5,CASSQAGRGREPQHF
TRBV2,TRBJ1-5,CASSDTAQVQPQHF
TRBV15,TRBJ2-3,CATSRDPGNQDTQYF
TRBV5-1,TRBJ2-7,CASSSTPIYEQYF
TRBV7-2,TRBJ1-4,CASSPKRKQGGNEKLFF
TRBV12-3/TRBV12-4,TRBJ2-3,CASRYTRDRLIF
TRBV3-1,TRBJ1-2,CASSQAKGTASF
TRBV20-1,TRBJ2-6,CSAPAARAF
TRBV5-1,TRBJ1-1,CASSLRQGATEAFF
TRBV19,TRBJ1-5,CASRIQGTSNQPQHF
TRBV9,TRBJ2-6,CASSAPGANVLTF
TRBV9,TRBJ2-3,CASSVGTRGAFADTQYF
TRBV9,TRBJ1-6,CASSVQSDNSPLHF
TRBV15,TRBJ2-3,CATSRDGRRTDTQYF
TRBV25-1,TRBJ1-2,CASQGPGGFYGYTF
TRBV20-1,TRBJ2-1,CSARDRVSYNEQFF
TRBV20-1,TRBJ2-5,CSAREAHVGGGVIGTQYF
TRBV20-1,TRBJ2-5,CSARLQITYQETQYF
TRBV4-2,TRBJ2-5,CASSQDRGTGETQYF
TRBV14,TRBJ1-1,CASSLWSEAFF
TRBV20-1,TRBJ2-5,CSARVSGGAGETQYF
TRBV25-1,TRBJ2-7,CASSVTWAGRSYEQYF
TRBV5-1,TRBJ1-6,CASSLGTGASYNSPLHF
TRBV6-6,TRBJ2-3,CAGPSGTSEMDTQYF
TRBV15,TRBJ2-2,CATRRGFGGGELFF
TRBV18,TRBJ2-5,CASSGTDQETQYF
TRBV4-2,TRBJ2-1,CASSQDGRTDNEQFF